The next 21 T cell receptor beta chains were all read from a single sample in a study of early T cells in non-severe SARS-CoV-2 infection. Each CDR3 protein gets one entry after TCRdb re-called the 5' RACE reads with MiXCR. The sample holds 70,000 or so distinct CDR3 sequences, about a tenth seen once. Sequencing input: whole blood. These receptors originate from an adult who was a healthcare worker with PCR-confirmed SARS-CoV-2 infection or an uninfected control (not recorded which).

This clonotype came up many times. The chain has TRBV10-3 and TRBJ1-4; 7 bases are a match to TRBD1. The length of the CDR3 is 14 residues. Germline values: CDR1 ENHRY, CDR2 SYGVKD. With 4 bases clipped from V and 6 bases from J, the junction kept 5 bases outside the gene matches. Written as DNA, the CDR3 is TGTGCCATCAGTGGGGACAGTCAGTATGAAAAACTGTTTTTT. The encoded protein is CAISGDSQYEKLFF.

V is TRBV28 and J is TRBJ2-7, with 8 bases fitting TRBD2. This CDR3 has 13 residues. The germline V gene has CDR1 MDHEN and CDR2 SYDVKM. Germline trimming cut 8 bases from V and 2 bases from J; bases unmatched to any gene: 5. In DNA, the CDR3 is TGTGCCAGCGTTAGCGGGACTCCCTACGAGCAGTACTTC. This gives the protein CASVSGTPYEQYF.

This clonotype has a handful of counts. The V and J genes are TRBV12-3 or TRBV12-4 and TRBJ1-5; D is unresolved. The CDR3 has 13 amino acids. V dropped 7 bases and J dropped 4 bases, with 11 bases sitting between them. DNA for the CDR3: TGTGCCAGCAAAGTCAGTCTGAATCAGCCCCAGCATTTT. Translating it yields CASKVSLNQPQHF.

This clonotype was seen many times. The J gene is TRBJ2-5, the V gene TRBV7-9, with 8 bases lining up with TRBD2. The CDR3 spans 18 residues. Germline CDR1 and CDR2: SEHNR and FQNEAQ (reference sequence). With V trimmed by 2 bases and J by 4 bases, 15 bases remained unmatched. CDR3 in amino acids: CASSLTSGFHRRGETQYF. CDR3 coding DNA: TGTGCCAGCAGCTTAACTAGCGGCTTCCACCGACGAGGAGAGACCCAGTACTTC.

CDR3 coding DNA: TGTGCCAGCAGTCACGGGACTAGCGGGAGGACCTACACCGGGGAGCTGTTTTTT. It encodes CASSHGTSGRTYTGELFF. J is TRBJ2-2 and V is TRBV25-1, with 15 nucleotides matching TRBD2. The germline CDR1 and CDR2 sequences are MGHDK and SYGVNS. Trimming cost V 5 bases and J 3 bases; bases outside gene matches: 7. This CDR3 has 18 amino acids.

The CDR3 nucleotides are TGTGCCAGCACGTCCCTCGGGGGCAGCCAGCCCCAGCATTTT. This translates into CASTSLGGSQPQHF. This chain connects TRBV6-1 to TRBJ1-5; tentative D call: TRBD1 (6 bases). Per germline, CDR1 MNHNS and CDR2 SASEGT. This CDR3 contains 14 residues. The germline V and J ends were trimmed by 7 bases and 7 bases, with 17 bases remaining between them.

This chain links TRBV4-3 with TRBJ2-2; no definite D call. Germline assignment: CDR1 LGHNA and CDR2 YSLEER. Trimming pared 0 bases from V and 4 bases from J, leaving 3 bases between. This CDR3 spans 13 amino acids. Here the CDR3 DNA reads TGCGCCAGCAGCCAAGAAGTCACCGGGGAGCTGTTTTTT. It translates to CASSQEVTGELFF.

This clonotype has ten or more counts. This sequence joins TRBV6-5 and TRBJ2-7; 10 bases map to TRBD1. The CDR3 contains 15 residues. J was trimmed by 2 bases and V by 2 bases; bases with no gene match: 3. CDR1 is MNHEY, CDR2 SVGAGI, per germline. CDR3 in DNA: TGTGCCAGCAGTTACCGGGACAGGGGTACCTACGAGCAGTACTTC. Translation gives CASSYRDRGTYEQYF.

There are a few counts of this clonotype. V gene TRBV28 combines with J gene TRBJ2-1, with 9 bases lining up with TRBD2. With V trimmed by 6 bases and J by 5 bases, 14 bases remained unmatched. Germline V gene sequence: CDR1 MDHEN, CDR2 SYDVKM. The CDR3 length is 17 residues. The CDR3 region is CASSPNLLAGTHNEQFF. The CDR3 coding sequence is TGTGCCAGCAGCCCAAATCTTCTAGCGGGAACCCACAATGAGCAGTTCTTC.

There are a few counts of this clonotype. A single base separates this from a much larger clone, so it may be a read error. The V and J genes are TRBV7-2 and TRBJ2-1; no clear D. CDR1 SGHTA and CDR2 FQGNSA come from the germline V gene. This CDR3 region has 11 residues. V was cut by 5 bases and J by 3 bases, with 2 bases left in between. The CDR3 is CASSIYNEQFF. The CDR3 region has the DNA TGTGCCAGCAGCATCTACAATGAGCAGTTCTTC.

This clonotype showed up many times. The chain employs TRBV7-8 and TRBJ1-1, with D unclear. Germline V gene lookup returns CDR1 SGHVS and CDR2 FQNEAQ. The CDR3 sequence is 13 residues long. Trimming left V 1 base short and J 3 bases short, with 6 bases between. The CDR3 protein is CASSLEAYTEAFF. The CDR3 coding sequence is TGTGCCAGCAGCTTAGAAGCGTACACTGAAGCTTTCTTT.

This clonotype was recorded a few times. J is TRBJ2-5 and V is TRBV12-3 or TRBV12-4; no reliable D call. Between the trimmed V and J ends, which lost 5 bases and 5 bases, there was a span of 15 bases. The CDR3 length is 14 residues. This CDR3 is CASSPDSRPETQYF. CDR3 DNA: TGTGCCAGCAGTCCCGACTCCCGACCGGAGACCCAGTACTTC.

CDR3 nucleotides: TGCAGTGCGAGCAAGACATCCTCCTACGAGCAGTACTTC. It translates to CSASKTSSYEQYF. J is TRBJ2-7 and V is TRBV20-1; D uncertain. Germline lookup yields CDR1 DFQATT and CDR2 SNEGSKA (reference sequence). Trimming took 6 bases from V and 0 from J, leaving 12 bases between them. CDR3 size: 13 residues.

V usage is TRBV6-2 or TRBV6-3 and J usage is TRBJ2-7, with 11 bases lining up with TRBD2. Germline V lookup: CDR1 MNHEY, CDR2 SVGEGT. Trimming cost V 7 bases and J 1 base; bases outside gene matches: 3. The CDR3 contains 14 residues. Here the CDR3 reads CASKGTSGSYEQYF. Here the CDR3 DNA reads TGTGCCAGCAAGGGGACTAGCGGTTCCTACGAGCAGTACTTC.

This chain uses TRBV28 with TRBJ1-2; 8 bases fit TRBD1. The CDR3 has 13 residues. V lost 5 bases, J lost 8 bases, and 7 bases stayed unmatched. The germline V gene has CDR1 MDHEN and CDR2 SYDVKM. CDR3 region: CASSGRGLGGYTF. Here the CDR3 DNA reads TGTGCCAGCAGTGGCAGGGGGCTGGGGGGCTACACCTTC.

This clonotype was seen many times. The rearrangement links TRBV4-1 to TRBJ2-1, with 15 bases that match TRBD2. Germline V gene data show CDR1 as MGHRA and CDR2 as YSYEKL. The CDR3 is made up of 16 amino acids. With 1 base clipped from V and 9 bases from J, the junction kept 4 bases outside the gene matches. CDR3 region: CASSQAGLAGGGEQFF. In DNA, the CDR3 is TGCGCCAGCAGCCAAGCCGGACTAGCGGGAGGGGGTGAGCAGTTCTTC.

This sequence joins TRBV28 and TRBJ2-4; D is possibly TRBD1 (6 bases). The CDR3 sequence is 16 residues long. Trimming stripped 3 bases from V and 3 bases from J, with 15 bases between. Germline V gives CDR1 MDHEN, CDR2 SYDVKM. The CDR3 coding sequence is TGTGCCAGCAGTTTGGTCAGGGGACGCGTCAAAAACATTCAGTACTTC. Translation: CASSLVRGRVKNIQYF.

The J gene is TRBJ2-2, the V gene TRBV6-1; TRBD1 might be the D (6 bases). Trimming pared 2 bases from V and 5 bases from J, leaving 6 bases between. The CDR3 totals 13 residues. Germline CDR1 is MNHNS and CDR2 is SASEGT. The chain's CDR3 is CASSEQGTGELFF. CDR3 DNA: TGTGCCAGCAGTGAACAGGGGACCGGGGAGCTGTTTTTT.

The chain joins TRBV12-3 or TRBV12-4 to TRBJ1-6; 8 positions agree with TRBD1. The CDR3 is 15 amino acids. Trimming cost V 6 bases and J 5 bases; bases outside gene matches: 6. The CDR3 DNA follows: TGTGCCAGCAGACTAAAGACAGGGGATAATTCACCCCTCCACTTT. This sequence encodes CASRLKTGDNSPLHF.

CDR3 DNA sequence: TGTGCCAGCAGTCGCCTGGGCGAGCAGTACTTC. This encodes CASSRLGEQYF. This chain links TRBV28 with TRBJ2-7; D not resolved. V shed 5 bases and J shed 6 bases, with 8 bases lying between them. The CDR3 extends over 11 amino acids. CDR1 is MDHEN and CDR2 is SYDVKM in the germline V gene.

In its sample, this clonotype was seen a few times. J is TRBJ2-5 and V is TRBV3-1; no clear D gene. Trimming pared 2 bases from V and 5 bases from J, leaving 9 bases between. This CDR3 has 13 residues. CDR1 LGHDT and CDR2 YNNKEL come from the germline V gene (reference sequence). The CDR3 is CASSQLSRETQYF. The CDR3 coding sequence is TGTGCCAGCAGCCAACTTAGTCGGGAGACCCAGTACTTC.